These T cell receptor beta chains were read from a single sample in a study of Graves' ophthalmopathy and Graves' hyperthyroidism. TCRdb re-derived calls from the multiplex PCR reads in MiXCR, one entry per CDR3 protein. The data hold 650,000 to 900,000 distinct CDR3 sequences, with roughly two fifths observed a single time. Material: peripheral blood. The source of these receptors is an adult man with Graves' ophthalmopathy. CDR3s include the opening cysteine and the closing phenylalanine or tryptophan. The D gene is left open where the match is weak. Where a row states a size, it is once, few, many or the class of an expanded clone; other rows omit it.

clone size: many; V gene: TRBV7-9; J gene: TRBJ1-1; D gene: NA; CDR3 protein: CASTQAAMNTEAFF; CDR3 DNA: TGTGCCAGCACCCAGGCAGCCATGAACACTGAAGCTTTCTTT
clone size: NA; V gene: TRBV20-1; J gene: TRBJ2-7; D gene: TRBD2; CDR3 protein: CSGTSGPTYEQYF; CDR3 DNA: TGCAGTGGTACTAGCGGCCCCACCTACGAGCAGTACTTC
clone size: NA; V gene: TRBV20-1; J gene: TRBJ2-7; D gene: TRBD2; CDR3 protein: CSALSSGNYEQYF; CDR3 DNA: TGCAGTGCGCTATCTAGCGGGAACTACGAGCAGTACTTC
clone size: many; V gene: TRBV7-8; J gene: TRBJ2-5; D gene: NA; CDR3 protein: CASSLTRVRETQYF; CDR3 DNA: TGTGCCAGCAGCCTCACTCGGGTTCGGGAGACCCAGTACTTC
clone size: NA; V gene: TRBV6-5; J gene: TRBJ1-2; D gene: NA; CDR3 protein: CASTPSGDDGYTF; CDR3 DNA: TGTGCCAGCACGCCTTCGGGGGATGATGGCTACACCTTC
clone size: NA; V gene: TRBV24-1; J gene: TRBJ1-2; D gene: TRBD1; CDR3 protein: CATSDLPGQGHNGYTF; CDR3 DNA: TGTGCCACCAGTGATTTGCCGGGACAGGGACACAATGGCTACACCTTC
clone size: many; V gene: TRBV7-2; J gene: TRBJ1-1; D gene: NA; CDR3 protein: CASSDRDMMSTEAFF; CDR3 DNA: TGTGCCAGCAGCGACCGGGACATGATGAGCACTGAAGCTTTCTTT
clone size: many; V gene: TRBV29-1; J gene: TRBJ2-7; D gene: NA; CDR3 protein: CSGESSRDYEQYF; CDR3 DNA: TGCAGCGGGGAATCGTCTCGGGACTACGAGCAGTACTTC
clone size: many; V gene: TRBV29-1; J gene: TRBJ1-4; D gene: TRBD1; CDR3 protein: CSVRTGYYEKLFF; CDR3 DNA: TGCAGCGTGAGGACAGGGTATTATGAAAAACTGTTTTTT
clone size: many; V gene: TRBV7-9; J gene: TRBJ2-7; D gene: TRBD1; CDR3 protein: CASSSPAGQGFDEQYF; CDR3 DNA: TGTGCCAGCAGCTCTCCCGCGGGACAGGGTTTCGACGAGCAGTACTTC
clone size: NA; V gene: TRBV2; J gene: TRBJ1-2; D gene: NA; CDR3 protein: CASRIGPSVTF; CDR3 DNA: TGTGCCAGCAGAATAGGACCTAGTGTCACCTTC
clone size: NA; V gene: TRBV20-1; J gene: TRBJ2-5; D gene: NA; CDR3 protein: CMAGGQEKETQSF; CDR3 DNA: TGCATGGCTGGGGGGCAAGAGAAAGAGACCCAGTCCTTC
clone size: many; V gene: TRBV15; J gene: TRBJ2-7; D gene: NA; CDR3 protein: CATEVGHEQYF; CDR3 DNA: TGTGCCACCGAGGTGGGTCACGAGCAGTACTTC
clone size: many; V gene: TRBV29-1; J gene: TRBJ2-2; D gene: TRBD2; CDR3 protein: CSVPGTSGNTGELFF; CDR3 DNA: TGCAGCGTACCCGGGACTAGCGGCAACACCGGGGAGCTGTTTTTT
clone size: many; V gene: TRBV19; J gene: TRBJ1-2; D gene: TRBD1; CDR3 protein: CASTTDRGRVGGYTF; CDR3 DNA: TGTGCCAGTACCACAGACAGGGGGCGCGTCGGAGGCTACACCTTC
clone size: many; V gene: TRBV7-2; J gene: TRBJ2-7; D gene: NA; CDR3 protein: CASSLGDRGEREDYEQYF; CDR3 DNA: TGTGCCAGCAGCTTAGGGGACAGGGGCGAGCGGGAGGACTACGAGCAGTACTTC
clone size: NA; V gene: TRBV7-6; J gene: TRBJ2-5; D gene: NA; CDR3 protein: CASSLATPVGYQETQYF; CDR3 DNA: TGTGCCAGCAGCTTAGCAACCCCGGTGGGGTACCAAGAGACCCAGTACTTC